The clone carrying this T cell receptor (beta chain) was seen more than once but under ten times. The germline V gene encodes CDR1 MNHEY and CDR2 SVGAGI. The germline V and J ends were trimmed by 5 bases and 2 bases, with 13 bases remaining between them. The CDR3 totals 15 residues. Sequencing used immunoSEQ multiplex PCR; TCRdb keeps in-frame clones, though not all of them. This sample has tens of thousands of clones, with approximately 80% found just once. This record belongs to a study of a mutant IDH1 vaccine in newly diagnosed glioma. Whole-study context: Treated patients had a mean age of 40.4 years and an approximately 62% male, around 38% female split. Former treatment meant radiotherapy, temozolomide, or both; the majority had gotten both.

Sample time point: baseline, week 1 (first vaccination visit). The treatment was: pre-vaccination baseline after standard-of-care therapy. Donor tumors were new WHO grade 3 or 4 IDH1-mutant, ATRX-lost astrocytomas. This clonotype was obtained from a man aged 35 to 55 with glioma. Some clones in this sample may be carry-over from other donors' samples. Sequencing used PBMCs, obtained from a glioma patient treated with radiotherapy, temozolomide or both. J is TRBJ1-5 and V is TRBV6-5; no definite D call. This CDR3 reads CASSRRVDGNQPQHF. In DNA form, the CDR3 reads TGTGCCAGCAGTCGTAGGGTGGACGGCAATCAGCCCCAGCATTTT.